This TCR beta chain appears in the sequencing data of a study of blood T cells in healthy people across ages (dated by TCRdb to 2014 to 2015). Broadly, across the study: Template switching captured roughly one uniquely barcoded TCR beta cDNA molecule per two T cells in model experiments. Four age groups were formed from the donors: young (average roughly 15 years), middle-aged (just under 40), aged (about 62) and long-lived (around 82). Age-related changes in TCR beta repertoire diversity were measured in the study by deep sequencing normalized with unique cDNA molecular identifiers. To avoid experimental bias, donors of different ages were distributed randomly across sequencing lanes. Two additional independent replicas of 1 million unique cDNA reads from the same blood draw were analyzed for two donors (one aged 18 to 30 and one aged 80 or older). The research as a whole found: Estimates of total diversity based on one million sequenced T cells were regarded as lower bounds and as underestimates. Conclusive comparison of naive and antigen-experienced compartments was prevented by the profiling of bulk unsorted PBMCs. As age increased, observed TCR beta diversity per million T cells dropped in a roughly linear way, and a significant reduction was already evident by age 40. Because donor CMV infection status was unknown, age-related changes in expanded clonotypes were potentially confounded. Compared with the aged group, the long-lived group had more naive CD4+ T cells, fewer expanded clones and increased TCR diversity, suggesting age selection. There was a strong correlation between observed TCR beta diversity and the percentage of naive T cells measured by flow cytometry.

Based on the germline V gene, the CDR1 and CDR2 sequences are MNHEY and SVGAGI. Ends trimmed: V by 5 bases, J by 7 bases; bases unmatched to a gene: 9. Reading from cysteine to phenylalanine, the CDR3 counts 16 amino acids. Of all the DNA, just the CDR3 is kept, 48 bases in frame from base 1. Libraries were constructed by 5' RACE. Sequencer: Illumina HiSeq 2500. A second roughly 7 to 11 cycle PCR used a sample-barcoded 5' primer and a J-beta primer mix. A unique molecular identifier was introduced onto each TCR beta cDNA molecule by a template-switch 5' adaptor carrying 12 random nucleotides. Each sample yielded at least 3 million CDR3-containing paired-end reads. All of the RNA was converted into first-strand cDNA using the Mint cDNA synthesis kit, with a TRBC-specific oligonucleotide serving as the primer. Following uracil-DNA glycosylase treatment, a first 18-cycle PCR with universal primers M1SS and BC2_uni_R was performed on all cDNA. Under the source paper's analysis protocol: For normalization, 1 million high-quality reads, each with a distinct molecular identifier, were randomly selected from each sample. Instead of being binned into consensus sequences, reads with shared molecular identifiers were discarded. MiTCR, run with a Q25 quality threshold and the strictest error-elimination algorithm, handled CDR3 identification, clonotype clustering and error correction. Lower-bound total TCR beta diversity was estimated with a nonparametric unseen species model using Euler transformation. TCRdb reanalyzed the raw reads on its own, using fastp at Q25 for trimming and MiXCR for clone calling, and kept in-frame beta chains. Rows are unified per CDR3 protein, each entry keeping the most common DNA and genes. What appears here as the V and J calls and clone size reflects TCRdb's work, not the paper's. The sample profile shows some 1.1 million distinct CDR3 sequences; 35% to 45% of them were found once. The ten largest clones represent around 13% of the sample.

Donors were a few dozen systemically healthy Caucasian individuals from Russia aged roughly 6 to 100 years. Each donor gave approximately 10 milliliters of peripheral blood, collected into EDTA-treated Vacutainer tubes. Ficoll-Paque density-gradient centrifugation was used to isolate PBMCs, with at least 6.5 million per sample. Trizol reagent was used to extract total RNA from the PBMCs, yielding at least 5.5 micrograms per sample. For every donor, flow cytometry on a PBMC aliquot measured the percentage of naive CD45RAhigh/CD27high T cells. This clonotype was detected only once. It has no known antigen specificity. No much larger clone is present one base from it, and per-base qualities are unavailable.

The sequence was collected from a man younger than 35 in good health. The rearrangement combines TRBV6-5 with TRBJ1-6, with 9 bases aligning to TRBD1. What was sequenced was blood. The CDR3 region has the sequence CASSPRTGAVNSPLHF. The nucleotide sequence is given as TGTGCCAGCAGTCCACGGACAGGGGCGGTGAATTCACCCCTCCACTTT.